The present TCR beta chain was sequenced within a study of T-cell memory formation after mild COVID-19. The overall study: The two donors had largely donor-specific TCR clusters. Points from the study as a whole: A subset of responding clones appeared in pre-infection memory, suggesting cross-reactive memory joined.

Using constant-segment primers, 5'RACE produced TCR alpha and TCR beta cDNA libraries carrying sample barcodes and UMIs. A single record per CDR3 protein comes from TCRdb applying MiXCR to the 5' RACE reads. The sample holds about 160,000 distinct CDR3 sequences; roughly 30% are singletons and the top ten take around 11%. As regards this clonotype: Its antigen remains unknown.

The TCR was taken from an adult woman who had mild COVID-19 (a few samples of this study predate the infection). Cell type and time point are not known. The sequencing sample was made of PBMCs or a T cell subset sorted from them (not recorded which).

The CDR3, as DNA: TGTGCCAGCAGCGCGAAGACAGGGAGCTATGGCTACACCTTC. It yields the protein CASSAKTGSYGYTF. The genes are TRBV5-5 and TRBJ1-2, with 7 bases fitting TRBD1. After removal of 4 bases from V and 4 bases from J, the junction contained 7 bases not matched to a gene. The CDR3 has 14 residues. Germline assignment: CDR1 SGHKS and CDR2 YYEKEE (reference sequence).